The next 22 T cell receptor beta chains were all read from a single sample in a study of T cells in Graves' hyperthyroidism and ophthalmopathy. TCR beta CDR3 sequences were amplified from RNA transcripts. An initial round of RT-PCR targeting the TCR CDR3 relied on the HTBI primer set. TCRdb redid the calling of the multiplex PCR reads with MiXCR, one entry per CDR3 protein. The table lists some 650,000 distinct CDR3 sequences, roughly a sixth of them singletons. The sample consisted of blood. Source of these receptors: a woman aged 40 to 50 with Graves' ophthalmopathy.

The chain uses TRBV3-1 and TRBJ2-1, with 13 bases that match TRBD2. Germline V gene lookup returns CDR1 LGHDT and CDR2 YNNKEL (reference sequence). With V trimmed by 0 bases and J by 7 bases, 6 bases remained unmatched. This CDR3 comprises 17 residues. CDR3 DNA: TGTGCCAGCAGCCAAGAATGGACTAGCGGGAGTCAAAATGAGCAGTTCTTC. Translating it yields CASSQEWTSGSQNEQFF.

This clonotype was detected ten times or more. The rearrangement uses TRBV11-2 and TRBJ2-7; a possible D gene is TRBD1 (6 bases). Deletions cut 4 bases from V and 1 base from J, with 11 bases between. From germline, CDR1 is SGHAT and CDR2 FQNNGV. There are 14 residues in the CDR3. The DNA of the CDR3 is TGTGCCAGCAGCTCCCTGACAGGTTCCTACGAGCAGTACTTC. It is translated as CASSSLTGSYEQYF.

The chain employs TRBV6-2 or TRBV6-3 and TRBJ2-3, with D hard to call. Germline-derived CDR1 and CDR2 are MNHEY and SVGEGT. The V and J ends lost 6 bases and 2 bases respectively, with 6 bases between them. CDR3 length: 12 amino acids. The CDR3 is CASRRPTDTQYF. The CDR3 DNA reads TGTGCCAGCAGGCGGCCCACAGATACGCAGTATTTT.

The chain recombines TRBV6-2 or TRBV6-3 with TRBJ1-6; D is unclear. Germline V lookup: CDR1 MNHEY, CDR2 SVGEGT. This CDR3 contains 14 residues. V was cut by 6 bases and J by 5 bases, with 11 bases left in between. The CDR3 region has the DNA TGTGCCAGCAGAGTGGACTGGAATAATTCACCCCTCCACTTT. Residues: CASRVDWNNSPLHF.

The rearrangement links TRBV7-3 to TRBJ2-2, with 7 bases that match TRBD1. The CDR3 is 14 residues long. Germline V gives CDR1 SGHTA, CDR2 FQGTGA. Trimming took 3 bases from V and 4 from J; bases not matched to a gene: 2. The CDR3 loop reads CASSFTGATGELFF. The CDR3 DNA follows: TGTGCCAGCAGCTTCACAGGGGCCACCGGGGAGCTGTTTTTT.

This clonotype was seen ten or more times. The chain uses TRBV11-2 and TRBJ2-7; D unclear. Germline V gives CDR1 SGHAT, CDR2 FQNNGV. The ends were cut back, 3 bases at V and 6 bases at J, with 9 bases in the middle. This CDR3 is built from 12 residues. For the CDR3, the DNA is TGTGCCAGCAGCTTCTTACAAATCGAGCAGTACTTC. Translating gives CASSFLQIEQYF. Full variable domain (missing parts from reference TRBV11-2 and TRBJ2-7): EAGVAQSPRYKIIEKRQSVAFWCNPISGHATLYWYQQILGQGPKLLIQFQNNGVVDDSQLPKDRFSAERLKGVDSTLKIQPAKLEDSAVYLCASSFLQIEQYFGPGTRLTVT.

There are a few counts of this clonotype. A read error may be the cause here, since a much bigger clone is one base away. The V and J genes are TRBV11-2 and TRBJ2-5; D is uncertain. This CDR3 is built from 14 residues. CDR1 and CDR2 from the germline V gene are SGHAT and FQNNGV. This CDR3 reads CASSTDRFAETQCF. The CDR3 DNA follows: TGTGCCAGCAGCACCGACCGGTTTGCGGAGACCCAGTGCTTC.

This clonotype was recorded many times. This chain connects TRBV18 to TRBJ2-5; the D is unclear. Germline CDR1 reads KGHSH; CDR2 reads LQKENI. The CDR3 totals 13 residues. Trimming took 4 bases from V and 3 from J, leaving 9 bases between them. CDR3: CASSQRQEETQYF. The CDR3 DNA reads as TGTGCCAGCTCACAACGGCAGGAAGAGACCCAGTACTTC.

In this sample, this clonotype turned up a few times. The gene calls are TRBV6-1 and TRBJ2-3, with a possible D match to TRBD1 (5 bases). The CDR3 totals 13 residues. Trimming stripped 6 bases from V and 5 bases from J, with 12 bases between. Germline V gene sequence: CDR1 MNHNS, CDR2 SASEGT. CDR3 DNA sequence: TGTGCCAGCAGAAAGGACAATCAAGATACGCAGTATTTT. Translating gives CASRKDNQDTQYF.

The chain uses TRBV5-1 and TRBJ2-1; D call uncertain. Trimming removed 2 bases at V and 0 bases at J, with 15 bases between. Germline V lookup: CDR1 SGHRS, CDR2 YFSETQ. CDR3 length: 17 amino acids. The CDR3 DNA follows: TGCGCCAGCAGCTTTTCACCGCCATCCAGCTCCTACAATGAGCAGTTCTTC. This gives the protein CASSFSPPSSSYNEQFF.

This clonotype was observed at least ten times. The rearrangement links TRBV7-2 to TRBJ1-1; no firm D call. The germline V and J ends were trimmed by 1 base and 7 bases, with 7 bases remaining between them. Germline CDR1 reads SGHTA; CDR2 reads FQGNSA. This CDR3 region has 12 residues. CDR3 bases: TGTGCCAGCAGCTTAGTGCGCTATGAAGCTTTCTTT. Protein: CASSLVRYEAFF. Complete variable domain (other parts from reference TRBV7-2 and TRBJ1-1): GAGVSQSPSNKVTEKGKDVELRCDPISGHTALYWYRQSLGQGLEFLIYFQGNSAPDKSGLPSDRFSAERTGGSVSTLTIQRTQQEDSAVYLCASSLVRYEAFFGQGTRLTVV.

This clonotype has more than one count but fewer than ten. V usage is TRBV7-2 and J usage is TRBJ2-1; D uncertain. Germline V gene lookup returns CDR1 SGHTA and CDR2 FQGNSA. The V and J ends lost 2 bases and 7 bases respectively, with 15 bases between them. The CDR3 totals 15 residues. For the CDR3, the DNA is TGTGCCAGCAGCTTAAGTCCAGAACCCTGGAATGAGCAGTTCTTC. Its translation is CASSLSPEPWNEQFF.

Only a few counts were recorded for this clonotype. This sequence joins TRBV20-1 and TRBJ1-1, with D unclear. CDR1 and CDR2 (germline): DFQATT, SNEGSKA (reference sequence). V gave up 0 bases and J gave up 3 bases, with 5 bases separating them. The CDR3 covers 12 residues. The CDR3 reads CSARDPYTEAFF. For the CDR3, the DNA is TGCAGTGCTAGAGACCCATACACTGAAGCTTTCTTT.

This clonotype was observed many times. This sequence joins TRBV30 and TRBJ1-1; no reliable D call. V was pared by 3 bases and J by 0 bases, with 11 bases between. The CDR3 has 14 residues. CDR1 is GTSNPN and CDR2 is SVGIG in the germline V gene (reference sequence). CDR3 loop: CAWSPYGVNTEAFF. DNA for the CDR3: TGTGCCTGGAGCCCATACGGAGTGAACACTGAAGCTTTCTTT.

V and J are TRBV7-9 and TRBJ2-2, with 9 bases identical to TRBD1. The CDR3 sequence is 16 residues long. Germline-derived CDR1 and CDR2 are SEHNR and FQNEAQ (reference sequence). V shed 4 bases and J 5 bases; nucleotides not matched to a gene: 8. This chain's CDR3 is CASSSSGTGKTGELFF. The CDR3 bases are TGTGCCAGCAGCTCCTCCGGGACAGGGAAGACCGGGGAGCTGTTTTTT.

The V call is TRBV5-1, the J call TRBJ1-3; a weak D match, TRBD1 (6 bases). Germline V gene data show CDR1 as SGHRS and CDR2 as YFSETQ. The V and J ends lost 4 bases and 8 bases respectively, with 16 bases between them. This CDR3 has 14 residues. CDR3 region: CASSQTGTTHTIYF. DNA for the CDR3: TGCGCCAGCAGCCAGACAGGAACGACACACACCATATATTTT. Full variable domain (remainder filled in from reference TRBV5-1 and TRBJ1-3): KAGVTQTPRYLIKTRGQQVTLSCSPISGHRSVSWYQQTPGQGLQFLFEYFSETQRNKGNFPGRFSGRQFSNSRSEMNVSTLELGDSALYLCASSQTGTTHTIYFGEGSWLTVV.

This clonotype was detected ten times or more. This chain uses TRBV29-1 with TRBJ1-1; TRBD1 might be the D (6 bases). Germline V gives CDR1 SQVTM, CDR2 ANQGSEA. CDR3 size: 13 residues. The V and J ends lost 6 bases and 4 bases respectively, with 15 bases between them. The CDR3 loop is CSVRGQWLTEAFF. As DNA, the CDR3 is TGCAGCGTCCGCGGACAGTGGCTCACTGAAGCTTTCTTT.

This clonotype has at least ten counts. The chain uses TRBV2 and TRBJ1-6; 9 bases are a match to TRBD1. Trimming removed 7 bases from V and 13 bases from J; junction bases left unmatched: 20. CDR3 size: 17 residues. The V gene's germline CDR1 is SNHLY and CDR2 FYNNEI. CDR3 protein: CASKKFRDRVKDRPLHF. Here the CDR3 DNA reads TGTGCCAGCAAAAAGTTCCGGGACAGGGTAAAGGATCGGCCCCTCCACTTT.

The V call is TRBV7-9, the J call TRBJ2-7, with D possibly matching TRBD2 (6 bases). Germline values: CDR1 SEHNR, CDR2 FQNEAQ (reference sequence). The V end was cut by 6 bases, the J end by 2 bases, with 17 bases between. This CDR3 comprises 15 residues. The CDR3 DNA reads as TGTGCCAGCAGGCCCGATGGGGGGAAAGCCTACGAGCAGTACTTC. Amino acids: CASRPDGGKAYEQYF.

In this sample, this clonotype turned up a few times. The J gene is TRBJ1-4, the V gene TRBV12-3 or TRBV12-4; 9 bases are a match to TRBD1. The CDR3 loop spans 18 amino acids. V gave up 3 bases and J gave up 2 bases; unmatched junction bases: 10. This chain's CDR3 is CASSLSRTGVSTNEKLFF. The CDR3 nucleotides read TGTGCCAGCAGTTTGAGCCGGACAGGGGTATCCACTAATGAAAAACTGTTTTTT.

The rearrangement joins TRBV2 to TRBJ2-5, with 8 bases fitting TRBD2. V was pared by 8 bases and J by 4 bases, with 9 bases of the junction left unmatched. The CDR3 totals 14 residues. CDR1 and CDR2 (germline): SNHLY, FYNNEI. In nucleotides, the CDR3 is TGTGCCAGCGCGACTAGCGAGGGGGTAGAGACCCAGTACTTC. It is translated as CASATSEGVETQYF.

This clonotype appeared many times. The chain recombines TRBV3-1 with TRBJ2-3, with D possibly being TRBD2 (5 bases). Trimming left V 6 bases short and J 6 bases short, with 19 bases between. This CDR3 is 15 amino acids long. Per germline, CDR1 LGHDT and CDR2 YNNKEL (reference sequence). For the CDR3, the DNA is TGTGCCAGCAGTCCTAATGCGGGCCCCATTGATACGCAGTATTTT. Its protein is CASSPNAGPIDTQYF.